These 5 T cell receptor beta chains came from one sample sequenced in a study of CD8 T cells in ankylosing spondylitis. Overall study results and limits: A TCR beta motif of seven or eight highly homologous variants appeared characteristic of ankylosing spondylitis blood.

Antigens of these TCRs are unknown. In TCRdb, the 5' RACE reads were re-called with MiXCR into one record per CDR3 protein. Of under 950,000 distinct CDR3 sequences in the sample, roughly 19% were seen once. Sequencing was carried out using blood, either unsorted or a sorted T cell fraction (not recorded which). Receptors were obtained from a male donor with ankylosing spondylitis.

This clonotype was seen only a few times. V usage is TRBV3-1 and J usage is TRBJ2-2, with D possibly TRBD1 on 6 matching bases. This CDR3 has 14 residues. V lost 0 bases, J lost 6 bases, and 8 bases lay in between. The germline gives CDR1 LGHDT, CDR2 YNNKEL (reference sequence). The CDR3 DNA is TGTGCCAGCAGCCAAGATGGGACATCCGGGGAGCTGTTTTTT. This gives the protein CASSQDGTSGELFF.

This clonotype was counted between two and nine times. The chain couples TRBV6-5 to TRBJ2-1, with 13 bases that match TRBD2. The CDR3 spans 16 residues. Germline V gene data show CDR1 as MNHEY and CDR2 as SVGAGI. V gave up 4 bases and J gave up 7 bases; unmatched junction bases: 7. CDR3 sequence: CASSLSPGLAGNEQFF. Written as DNA, the CDR3 is TGTGCCAGCAGTTTGTCCCCGGGACTAGCGGGGAATGAGCAGTTCTTC.

This clonotype was recorded at least ten times. The CDR3: CASSFSGGRTYNEQFF. The CDR3 coding sequence is TGTGCCAGCAGTTTTAGCGGCGGGAGGACTTACAATGAGCAGTTCTTC. The chain is built from TRBV12-3 or TRBV12-4 and TRBJ2-1, with 8 positions matching TRBD2. The CDR3 covers 16 residues. V lost 3 bases to trimming and J lost 4 bases; unmatched junction nucleotides: 8.

V is TRBV7-6 and J is TRBJ2-7; D call uncertain. Trimming pared 5 bases from V and 6 bases from J, leaving 14 bases between. Germline CDR1 reads SGHVS; CDR2 reads FNYEAQ. The CDR3 spans 13 residues. This CDR3 reads CASSQSPSSEQYF. Written as DNA, the CDR3 is TGTGCCAGCAGCCAGAGCCCGAGTAGCGAGCAGTACTTC. Supplemented by reference TRBV7-6 and TRBJ2-7, the full variable domain reads GAGVSQSPRYKVTKRGQDVALRCDPISGHVSLYWYRQALGQGPEFLTYFNYEAQQDKSGLPNDRFSAERPEGSISTLTIQRTEQRDSAMYRCASSQSPSSEQYFGPGTRLTVT.

The gene calls are TRBV28 and TRBJ2-7; D is possibly TRBD2 (6 bases). The V and J ends lost 6 bases and 4 bases respectively, with 19 bases between them. Germline V gene sequence: CDR1 MDHEN, CDR2 SYDVKM. This CDR3 has 15 amino acids. The CDR3 bases are TGTGCCAGCAGGTTTTCAGCCCGGGACTCGTACGAGCAGTACTTC. Its protein is CASRFSARDSYEQYF.